This T cell receptor beta chain was sequenced during a study of T cells expressing NK-cell markers. The wider study: Sorted CD3+CD56-NKG2C+, CD3+CD56+NKG2C+ and CD3+CD56+NKG2C- T cells supplied the TCR beta repertoires. Serological testing identified seven of the eight sequenced donors as HCMV-seropositive and one as seronegative. Overall study results and limits: Four of the donors also had these clonotypes leading their CD3+CD56-NKG2C+ fraction. The share of CD8+ T cells held by dominant NKG2C+ clonotypes was roughly 1.0-7.5% in roughly 6 donors.

The CDR3 consists of 13 residues. Germline V gives CDR1 MRHNA, CDR2 SNTAGT. This clonotype is medium-sized by frequency. Antigen: not known. TCRdb re-called the 5' RACE reads and shows each CDR3 protein once, DNA omitted. Recorded for this sample: about 110,000 distinct CDR3 sequences. The chain recombines TRBV6-4 with TRBJ2-2; TCRdb proposes TRBD2, but this gene call is untestable without DNA. This clonotype was obtained from a woman between 18 and 69 years old in good health. Sequencing was carried out using blood T cells: a sorted CD56 or NKG2C T cell subset, CD4+ or CD8+ T cells, or bulk PBMC T cells (not recorded which). CDR3 loop: CASSGTSSGELFF.